This TCR beta chain was identified during a study of post-analysis software for immune sequencing data. From germline, CDR1 is MNHNY and CDR2 SVGAGI (reference sequence). The CDR3 is 14 amino acids. Study-level findings and limits: TRBV5-6, TRBV5-1 and TRBV20-1 were among roughly five TRBV segments more frequent in patients than controls. Relative to controls, patients with multiple sclerosis showed significantly lower normalized Chao1 diversity.

This clonotype was observed a single time. Its antigen is as yet unknown. An end of the junction differs from the germline gene, which may be a read error. Prepared TCR beta cDNA libraries contained unique molecular identifiers. A single record per CDR3 protein comes from TCRdb applying MiXCR to the PCR reads. The sample has hundreds of thousands of distinct CDR3 sequences, approximately 60% seen once; the top ten hold approximately 10%. The sequence derives from a girl aged 2 to 10 with multiple sclerosis. The chain recombines TRBV6-6 with TRBJ1-2, with 7 bases that match TRBD1. Sequencing was done on a sample of blood. The CDR3 nucleotides are TGTGCCAGCAGTTACTCGAGACAGGGAGATGGCCACACCTTC. Its translation: CASSYSRQGDGHTF.